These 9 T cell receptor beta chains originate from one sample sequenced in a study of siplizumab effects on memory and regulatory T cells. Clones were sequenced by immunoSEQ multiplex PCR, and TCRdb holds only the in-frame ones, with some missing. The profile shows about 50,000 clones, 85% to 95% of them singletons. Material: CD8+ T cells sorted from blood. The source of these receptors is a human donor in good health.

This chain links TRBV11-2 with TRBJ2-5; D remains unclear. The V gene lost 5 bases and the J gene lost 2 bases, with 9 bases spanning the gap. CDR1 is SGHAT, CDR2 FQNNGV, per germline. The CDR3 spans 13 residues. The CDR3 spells CASSPEIQETQYF. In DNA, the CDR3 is TGTGCCAGCAGCCCGGAGATTCAAGAGACCCAGTACTTC.

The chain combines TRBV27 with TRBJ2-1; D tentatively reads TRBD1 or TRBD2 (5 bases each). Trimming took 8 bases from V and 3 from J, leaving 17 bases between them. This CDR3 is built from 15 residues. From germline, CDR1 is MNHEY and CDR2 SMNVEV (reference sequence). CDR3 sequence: CASDYGANYYNEQFF. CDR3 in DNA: TGTGCCAGCGACTACGGGGCCAACTACTACAATGAGCAGTTCTTC.

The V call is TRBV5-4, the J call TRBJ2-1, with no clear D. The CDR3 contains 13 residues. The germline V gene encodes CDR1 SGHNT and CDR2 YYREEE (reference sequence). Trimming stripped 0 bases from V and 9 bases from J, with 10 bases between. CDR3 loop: CASSLDLGTEQFF. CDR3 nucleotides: TGTGCCAGCAGCTTGGATCTAGGTACTGAGCAGTTCTTC.

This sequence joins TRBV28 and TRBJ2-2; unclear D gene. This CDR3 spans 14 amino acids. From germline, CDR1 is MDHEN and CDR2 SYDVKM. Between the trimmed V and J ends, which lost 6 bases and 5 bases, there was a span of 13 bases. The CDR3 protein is CASSPLVGTGELFF. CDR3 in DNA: TGTGCCAGCAGCCCCCTGGTGGGAACCGGGGAGCTGTTTTTT.

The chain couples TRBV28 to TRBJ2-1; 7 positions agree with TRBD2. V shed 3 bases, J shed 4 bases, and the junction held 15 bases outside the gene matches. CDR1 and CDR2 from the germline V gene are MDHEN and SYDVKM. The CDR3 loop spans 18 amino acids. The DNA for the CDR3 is TGTGCCAGCAGTTTGGGGGGGGAGGACCATGGGTGGTACAATGAGCAGTTCTTC. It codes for CASSLGGEDHGWYNEQFF.

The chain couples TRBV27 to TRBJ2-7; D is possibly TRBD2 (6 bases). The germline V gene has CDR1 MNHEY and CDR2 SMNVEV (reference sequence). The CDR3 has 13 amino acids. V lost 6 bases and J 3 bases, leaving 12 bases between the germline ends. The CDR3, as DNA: TGTGCCAGCAGCCCGGGGGATAGCTACGAGCAGTACTTC. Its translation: CASSPGDSYEQYF.

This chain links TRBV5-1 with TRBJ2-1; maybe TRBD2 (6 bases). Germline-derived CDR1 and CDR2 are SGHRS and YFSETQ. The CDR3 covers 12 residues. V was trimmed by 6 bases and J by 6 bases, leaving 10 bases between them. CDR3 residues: CASKPGGNEQFF. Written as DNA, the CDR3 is TGCGCCAGCAAACCCGGGGGCAATGAGCAGTTCTTC.

The CDR3 sequence is CASTSGSYEQYF. The DNA of the CDR3 is TGTGCCAGCACCTCGGGCTCCTACGAGCAGTACTTC. This chain uses TRBV27 with TRBJ2-7; no reliable D call. V lost 7 bases and J lost 0, with 7 bases in between. Germline V lookup: CDR1 MNHEY, CDR2 SMNVEV (reference sequence). This CDR3 has 12 residues.

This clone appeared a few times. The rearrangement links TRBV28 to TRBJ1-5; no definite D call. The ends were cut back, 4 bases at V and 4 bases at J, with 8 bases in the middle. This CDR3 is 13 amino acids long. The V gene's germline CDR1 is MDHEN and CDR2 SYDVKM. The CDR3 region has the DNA TGTGCCAGCAGTTCCCTCATAAATCAGCCCCAGCATTTT. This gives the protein CASSSLINQPQHF.